This TCR beta chain is from a study of T cell repertoires in cytomegalovirus infection. Study-level background: Based on public TCR beta signatures, there were indications of CMV infection and of a matching HLA type. Whole-study results and caveats: The response measured ex vivo was dominated by TCR beta clonotypes (HLA-C-restricted and CMV-specific).

Using its own MiXCR run on the reads, TCRdb lists one record per CDR3 protein. The sample lists hundreds of thousands of distinct CDR3 sequences, about 24% occurring once. V dropped 8 bases and J dropped 9 bases, with 17 bases sitting between them. Germline CDR1 and CDR2: LNHDA and SQIVND (reference sequence). The CDR3 runs to 12 residues. With regard to this clonotype: Antigen specificity is unknown.

J is TRBJ2-7 and V is TRBV19, with D possibly being TRBD2 (5 bases). Sequencing was done on a sample of CD8+ T cells from PBMCs. This clonotype was sampled from a human donor in good health (CMV status not recorded). Some clones in this sample may be carry-over from other donors' samples. CDR3: CASSLGEGAQYF. Written as DNA, the CDR3 is TGTGCCAGTTCCCTGGGCGAGGGAGCGCAGTACTTC.